This T cell receptor (beta chain) derives from a study of cytomegalovirus exposure and HLA in healthy donors. PCR involved 60 Vbeta and 13 Jbeta primers. Profiling relied on immunoSEQ multiplex PCR, and the TCRdb table lists in-frame clones only, not all of them. The data contain around 83,000 clones, 78% of them singletons. The germline gives CDR1 SQVTM, CDR2 ANQGSEA. The CDR3 is made up of 12 amino acids. The V and J ends lost 7 bases and 1 base respectively, with 10 bases between them. Sample: PBMCs. The TCR originated in a male donor in good health and CMV-seropositive. J is TRBJ1-1 and V is TRBV29-1; D remains ambiguous. The CDR3 DNA reads as TGCAGCGCCGGGATATCGAACACTGAAGCTTTCTTT. Translating gives CSAGISNTEAFF.